The 25 T cell receptor beta chains presented below share a single source sample, sequenced in a study of vaccination and CD4 T cells after COVID-19. These receptors have no known antigen. With the Oncomine TCR Beta short-read assay, DNA from cultured CD4+ T cells was sequenced. TCRdb analysed the PCR reads with MiXCR anew, one entry per CDR3 protein. The table includes under 25,000 distinct CDR3 sequences, roughly 29% detected once. Sample treatment: roughly nine-day PBMC culture with coronavirus spike peptide pools or control peptides (ViraFEST assay). Sequencing input: cultured CD4+ T cells from blood. These receptors were obtained from a human donor with COVID-19.

The chain joins TRBV5-6 to TRBJ2-1; D is perhaps TRBD2 (5 bases). CDR1 is SGHDT, CDR2 YYEEEE, per germline. This CDR3 has 16 residues. V shed 1 base and J shed 1 base, with 12 bases lying between them. The CDR3 DNA is TGTGCCAGCAGCTTGTCGGGGAAAAGGTCCTACAATGAGCAGTTCTTC. Protein: CASSLSGKRSYNEQFF.

The CDR3 sequence: CSAGLAGGYEQYF. The CDR3 region has the DNA TGCAGTGCTGGGCTAGCGGGGGGCTACGAGCAGTACTTC. V is TRBV20-1 and J is TRBJ2-7, with TRBD2 matching 11 bases. Trimming cost V 5 bases and J 3 bases; bases outside gene matches: 3. The length of the CDR3 is 13 residues. CDR1 DFQATT and CDR2 SNEGSKA come from the germline V gene (reference sequence).

The J gene is TRBJ1-5, the V gene TRBV5-1; 8 bases map to TRBD1. Trimming removed 0 bases from V and 6 bases from J; junction bases left unmatched: 8. From germline, CDR1 is SGHRS and CDR2 YFSETQ. The CDR3 is made up of 16 amino acids. As DNA, the CDR3 is TGCGCCAGCAGCTTGGCCCAGAGACAGGGGTCTCAGCCCCAGCATTTT. Translated: CASSLAQRQGSQPQHF.

This clonotype has a handful of counts. The gene calls are TRBV7-2 and TRBJ2-3; the match to TRBD1 covers 12 bases. The CDR3 runs to 14 residues. Trimming took 5 bases from V and 7 from J; bases not matched to a gene: 4. The germline V gene encodes CDR1 SGHTA and CDR2 FQGNSA. The CDR3 spells CASSAGQGAHTQYF. The CDR3 DNA follows: TGTGCCAGCAGCGCGGGACAGGGGGCCCATACGCAGTATTTT.

This clonotype counts as medium-sized. J is TRBJ1-2 and V is TRBV7-2; TRBD1 matches at 12 bases. The CDR3 covers 15 residues. With V trimmed by 5 bases and J by 2 bases, 3 bases remained unmatched. Germline CDR1 is SGHTA and CDR2 is FQGNSA. For the CDR3, the DNA is TGTGCCAGCAGCCCAGGGACAGGGGGCAACTATGGCTACACCTTC. Translating gives CASSPGTGGNYGYTF.

This chain joins TRBV6-5 and TRBJ2-3; 9 bases map to TRBD1. Germline loops: CDR1 MNHEY, CDR2 SVGAGI. V dropped 6 bases and J dropped 6; count of bases not matched to a gene: 7. The length of the CDR3 is 14 residues. The CDR3 DNA is TGTGCCAGCAGGTACAGGGGGCTTGCGGATACGCAGTATTTT. This encodes CASRYRGLADTQYF.

The chain links TRBV6-5 to TRBJ2-1; tentative D call: TRBD2 (7 bases). Trimming took off 2 bases at V and 8 bases at J, with 22 bases between the two ends. Per the germline V gene, CDR1 is MNHEY and CDR2 is SVGAGI. The CDR3 contains 17 residues. The CDR3 DNA reads as TGTGCCAGCAGTTACGGGGCTGGCGGGGGCCCGTTGGATGAGCAGTTCTTC. Translation: CASSYGAGGGPLDEQFF.

V and J are TRBV7-3 and TRBJ2-2; 9 bases line up with TRBD1. Germline values: CDR1 SGHTA, CDR2 FQGTGA. V was clipped by 5 bases and J by 0 bases; unmatched bases: 4. CDR3 length equals 16 residues. The CDR3 is CASSSRQGANTGELFF. The CDR3 DNA reads TGTGCCAGCAGCAGCCGACAGGGGGCGAACACCGGGGAGCTGTTTTTT.

This clonotype occurred a few times. The rearrangement joins TRBV4-1 to TRBJ1-2; a possible D gene is TRBD1 (6 bases). Germline CDR1 reads MGHRA; CDR2 reads YSYEKL. The V gene lost 0 bases and the J gene lost 6 bases, with 14 bases spanning the gap. The CDR3 has 15 amino acids. The CDR3 here is CASSQDPTGIHGYTF. The CDR3 DNA reads TGCGCCAGCAGCCAAGACCCTACAGGGATCCATGGCTACACCTTC.

In this sample, this clonotype turned up a few times. The V call is TRBV7-9, the J call TRBJ2-3; D is ambiguous. The V gene's germline CDR1 is SEHNR and CDR2 FQNEAQ (reference sequence). V dropped 5 bases and J dropped 5 bases, with 20 bases sitting between them. The CDR3 length is 16 residues. The CDR3 DNA reads TGTGCCAGCAGCGCCCCAACAGTCTCTCCCGGAGATACGCAGTATTTT. Amino acid sequence: CASSAPTVSPGDTQYF.

The chain joins TRBV19 to TRBJ2-7; D remains unclear. Germline lookup yields CDR1 LNHDA and CDR2 SQIVND (reference sequence). The V end lost 1 base, the J end lost 2 bases, and 15 bases lay between the germline ends. This CDR3 comprises 16 residues. CDR3 loop: CASSIASGINTYEQYF. The CDR3 DNA follows: TGTGCCAGTAGTATAGCCTCTGGGATAAATACCTACGAGCAGTACTTC.

This rearrangement joins TRBV23-1 to TRBJ2-6; possible D gene TRBD1, 6 bases. TRBV23-1 is flagged as an ORF with uncertain function. Trimming shortened V by 5 bases and J by 0 bases, and 14 bases separated the two germline ends. The CDR3 is 17 residues long. The CDR3 region has the DNA TGCGCCAGCAGTAACCGGGACATAAGCTCTGGGGCCAACGTCCTGACTTTC. Translating gives CASSNRDISSGANVLTF.

The genes are TRBV30 and TRBJ1-2, with TRBD1 as a possible D gene (6 bases). Trimming cost V 0 bases and J 0 bases, with 8 bases left between them. This CDR3 contains 14 residues. From germline, CDR1 is GTSNPN and CDR2 SVGIG (reference sequence). The DNA for the CDR3 is TGTGCCTGGAGTGTACAGGGACCTAACTATGGCTACACCTTC. This gives the protein CAWSVQGPNYGYTF.

This clonotype occurred a few times. V is TRBV5-1 and J is TRBJ2-5, with a tentative D call TRBD1 (6 bases). The CDR3 spans 14 residues. CDR1 and CDR2 from the germline V gene are SGHRS and YFSETQ. V lost 3 bases and J lost 1, with 10 bases in between. The CDR3 coding sequence is TGCGCCAGCAGCTCGGGACAACCCCAAGAGACCCAGTACTTC. Amino acids: CASSSGQPQETQYF.

This clonotype was seen a few times. CDR3 coding DNA: TGTGCCAGTAGTGATACAGGTTCCCAGAATCAGCCCCAGCATTTT. This gives the protein CASSDTGSQNQPQHF. The chain carries TRBV19 and TRBJ1-5, with a weak D call TRBD1 (5 bases). The CDR3 has 15 amino acids. With 5 bases removed from V and 4 bases from J, the gap between germline ends came to 15 bases. Looked up from germline, CDR1 is LNHDA and CDR2 is SQIVND (reference sequence). Together with reference TRBV19 and TRBJ1-5, the CDR3 gives the full variable domain: DGGITQSPKYLFRKEGQNVTLSCEQNLNHDAMYWYRQDPGQGLRLIYYSQIVNDFQKGDIAEGYSVSREKKESFPLTVTSAQKNPTAFYLCASSDTGSQNQPQHFGDGTRLSIL.

This clonotype came up a few times. The J gene is TRBJ2-7, the V gene TRBV7-2, with D unclear. The V end was cut by 1 base, the J end by 2 bases, with 9 bases between. This CDR3 contains 14 residues. The V gene's germline CDR1 is SGHTA and CDR2 FQGNSA. CDR3 coding DNA: TGTGCCAGCAGCTTAGGTGGCTCCCCCTACGAGCAGTACTTC. It codes for CASSLGGSPYEQYF.

There are a few counts of this clonotype. The chain's CDR3 is CASSIWQGVGQPQHF. Here the CDR3 DNA reads TGTGCCAGTAGTATTTGGCAGGGGGTGGGTCAGCCCCAGCATTTT. This rearrangement joins TRBV19 to TRBJ1-5; TRBD1 matches at 7 bases. Losses at the gene ends were 3 bases for V and 6 bases for J; bases not matched to a gene: 8. CDR1 is LNHDA and CDR2 is SQIVND in the germline V gene (reference sequence). This CDR3 spans 15 amino acids.

Relative to its sample, this clonotype is medium-sized. The J gene is TRBJ1-2, the V gene TRBV21-1. TRBV21-1 is an annotated pseudogene. The CDR3 loop spans 15 amino acids. The CDR3 DNA sequence: TGTGCCAGCCTCGCGGTCTTGGCGGGGAACTATGGCTACACCTTC. Its translation: CASLAVLAGNYGYTF.

The chain carries TRBV6-2 or TRBV6-3 and TRBJ2-7, with D unresolved. Germline loops: CDR1 MNHEY, CDR2 SVGEGT. The CDR3 covers 14 residues. V lost 1 base to trimming and J lost 0 bases, with 7 bases between them. CDR3 coding DNA: TGTGCCAGCAGTTACTTAGAAGGCTCCTACGAGCAGTACTTC. It encodes CASSYLEGSYEQYF.

The V gene is TRBV7-3, the J gene TRBJ2-5, with a tentative D call TRBD2 (7 bases). V lost 5 bases and J lost 5, with 21 bases in between. Germline V CDR1 and CDR2: SGHTA, FQGTGA. The CDR3 sequence is 16 residues long. CDR3 in amino acids: CASSPSLGGGLETQYF. In DNA form, the CDR3 reads TGTGCCAGCAGCCCTAGTTTAGGGGGGGGCCTGGAGACCCAGTACTTC.

The gene calls are TRBV29-1 and TRBJ2-5; possibly TRBD1 or TRBD2 for D (5 bases each). V lost 3 bases to trimming and J lost 2 bases, with 10 bases between them. Germline CDR1 and CDR2: SQVTM and ANQGSEA. The length of the CDR3 is 13 residues. CDR3 residues: CSVEGEKQETQYF. CDR3 sequence (DNA): TGCAGCGTTGAGGGGGAGAAGCAAGAGACCCAGTACTTC.

A few counts support this clonotype. The chain couples TRBV27 to TRBJ2-3; D uncertain. Trimming took 3 bases from V and 2 from J, leaving 9 bases between them. The CDR3 covers 14 residues. The germline V gene encodes CDR1 MNHEY and CDR2 SMNVEV (reference sequence). Here the CDR3 reads CASSLGRSTDTQYF. The CDR3 DNA sequence: TGTGCCAGCAGTTTGGGTCGGTCCACAGATACGCAGTATTTT.

This clonotype has just one count. One junction end disagrees with the germline gene, perhaps due to a read error. The V call is TRBV6-1, the J call TRBJ2-3; TRBD2 matches 7 bases. The CDR3 runs 14 residues. Germline-derived CDR1 and CDR2 are MNHNS and SASEGT. CDR3 amino acids: CASAAGPITDTQCF. The CDR3 coding sequence is TGTGCCAGTGCAGCGGGGCCGATCACAGATACGCAGTGTTTT.

The chain couples TRBV29-1 to TRBJ1-3, with D possibly TRBD1 on 6 matching bases. The V end was cut by 4 bases, the J end by 3 bases, with 10 bases between. Germline CDR1 SQVTM, CDR2 ANQGSEA. This CDR3 contains 13 residues. The CDR3 DNA follows: TGCAGCGTTGTGGGACATCTTGGAAACACCATATATTTT. As protein: CSVVGHLGNTIYF.

In its sample, this clonotype was seen a few times. The chain links TRBV6-4 to TRBJ1-1; D gene unclear. This CDR3 spans 13 amino acids. Germline V gene lookup returns CDR1 MRHNA and CDR2 SNTAGT. V lost 0 bases to trimming and J lost 5 bases, with 7 bases between them. The CDR3 nucleotides are TGTGCCAGCAGTGACTCAGCGGGTACTGAAGCTTTCTTT. It yields the protein CASSDSAGTEAFF.